This TCR beta chain was profiled in a study of OX40 agonist ivuxolimab in advanced cancers. About this clone: Its target is unknown.

Broader study findings: Still undetermined is the antigen specificity of the expanded peripheral T cells.

Germline assignment: CDR1 KGHSH and CDR2 LQKENI. The V end was cut by 2 bases, the J end by 1 base, with 14 bases between. This CDR3 spans 16 amino acids. Assay used: immunoSEQ multiplex PCR; TCRdb lists only in-frame clones, some missing. The table shows about 89,000 clones, with 85% to 90% occurring only once. This receptor was obtained from an adult with an advanced solid tumor such as melanoma, head and neck, liver or kidney cancer. The rearrangement links TRBV18 to TRBJ1-1; D is possibly TRBD1 (5 bases). Sequences were derived from CD4+ or CD8+ T cells sorted from blood, sampled in a trial of the OX40 agonist ivuxolimab. The CDR3 region is CASSPTFTGPNTEAFF. CDR3 nucleotides: TGTGCCAGCTCACCAACATTCACGGGGCCGAACACTGAAGCTTTCTTT.